Shown below are 10 T cell receptor beta chains from a single sample sequenced in a study of T cells after yellow fever vaccination. TCRdb reprocessed the 5' RACE reads with MiXCR, giving one entry per CDR3 protein. In the table there are some 120,000 distinct CDR3 sequences, 13% to 15% of which are singletons. This specimen was CD8+ T cells sorted from PBMCs, taken 5 days after the yellow fever booster vaccination. These TCRs come from a man aged 18 to 29 who received the YFV17D yellow fever vaccine.

The chain joins TRBV5-1 to TRBJ2-7; 9 bases fit TRBD1. The CDR3 covers 16 residues. The germline CDR1 and CDR2 sequences are SGHRS and YFSETQ. The V and J ends lost 0 bases and 6 bases, in that order; junction bases with no gene match: 10. The CDR3 reads CASSLAKTGGSLEQYF. The CDR3 DNA follows: TGCGCCAGCAGCTTGGCCAAGACAGGGGGATCTCTCGAGCAGTACTTC.

The rearrangement uses TRBV29-1 and TRBJ2-2; no firm D call. V was pared by 4 bases and J by 4 bases, with 7 bases between. The germline V gene has CDR1 SQVTM and CDR2 ANQGSEA. The CDR3 runs to 12 residues. CDR3 bases: TGCAGCGTTGTCTCGGGCACCGGGGAGCTGTTTTTT. It codes for CSVVSGTGELFF.

This clonotype was counted only a few times. The V call is TRBV12-3 or TRBV12-4, the J call TRBJ1-1; unclear D gene. Trimming removed 1 base from V and 1 base from J, with 7 bases in between. The CDR3 spans 14 residues. CDR3 nucleotides: TGTGCCAGCAGTTTAGGCGCAGCGAACACTGAAGCTTTCTTT. Translation gives CASSLGAANTEAFF.

The V and J genes are TRBV4-1 and TRBJ2-3, with D hard to call. This CDR3 contains 15 residues. V lost 3 bases to trimming and J lost 4 bases, with 14 bases between them. Germline V lookup: CDR1 MGHRA, CDR2 YSYEKL. The CDR3 region has the DNA TGCGCCAGCAGCCATGACCCCGGAACTGCAGATACGCAGTATTTT. This gives the protein CASSHDPGTADTQYF.

The chain has TRBV9 and TRBJ2-2; no firm D call. The germline CDR1 and CDR2 sequences are SGDLS and YYNGEE. This CDR3 contains 12 residues. Trimming removed 3 bases at V and 3 bases at J, with 3 bases between. CDR3 nucleotides: TGTGCCAGCAGCGGACACACCGGGGAGCTGTTTTTT. Translation: CASSGHTGELFF.

The chain employs TRBV5-6 and TRBJ2-5, with 7 positions matching TRBD2. V was clipped by 6 bases and J by 2 bases; unmatched bases: 16. The V gene's germline CDR1 is SGHDT and CDR2 YYEEEE. The length of the CDR3 is 17 residues. CDR3 in DNA: TGTGCCAGCACGCTAAGTTTGAGCAGCGGGGCGCAAGAGACCCAGTACTTC. Translating gives CASTLSLSSGAQETQYF. The complete variable domain, with remaining parts taken from reference TRBV5-6 and TRBJ2-5, reads DAGVTQSPTHLIKTRGQQVTLRCSPKSGHDTVSWYQQALGQGPQFIFQYYEEEERQRGNFPDRFSGHQFPNYSSELNVNALLLGDSALYLCASTLSLSSGAQETQYFGPGTRLLVL.

CDR3 region: CASSDSRGGANEQFF. The CDR3 region has the DNA TGTGCCAGCAGTGACTCTCGCGGGGGGGCCAATGAGCAGTTCTTC. The chain uses TRBV6-4 and TRBJ2-1; TRBD2 agrees at 9 bases. Germline trimming cut 0 bases from V and 6 bases from J; bases unmatched to any gene: 3. The V gene's germline CDR1 is MRHNA and CDR2 SNTAGT. The CDR3 runs to 15 residues.

This clonotype was counted a few times. The chain uses TRBV28 and TRBJ1-5; D call uncertain. The CDR3 is 13 amino acids. Germline CDR1 and CDR2: MDHEN and SYDVKM. V was clipped by 5 bases and J by 4 bases, with 9 bases between them. The CDR3 nucleotides read TGTGCCAGCAGTGTCAGCAGGAATCAGCCCCAGCATTTT. It yields the protein CASSVSRNQPQHF.

The V and J genes are TRBV4-3 and TRBJ2-4; 7 positions match TRBD1. The CDR3 length is 14 residues. Germline V gives CDR1 LGHNA, CDR2 YSLEER. J lost 4 bases, V lost 4 bases, and 4 bases had no gene match. The DNA of the CDR3 is TGCGCCAGCAGCCGAGACAGGGTGAAAAACATTCAGTACTTC. It specifies CASSRDRVKNIQYF.

This clonotype was observed a handful of times. This chain joins TRBV5-8 and TRBJ1-2; D is uncertain. Germline V gene lookup returns CDR1 SGHTS and CDR2 YDEGEE. V was pared by 4 bases and J by 1 base, with 11 bases between. This CDR3 spans 14 amino acids. In nucleotides, the CDR3 is TGTGCCAGCAGCGGTCGTAGTTTTAACTATGGCTACACCTTC. Protein product: CASSGRSFNYGYTF.